A single sample is the source of the 19 T cell receptor beta chains below, sequenced in a study of cytomegalovirus exposure and HLA in healthy donors. Amplification used 60 Vbeta primers and 13 Jbeta primers. Only in-frame clones appear in the TCRdb table, and some are missing; sequencing was by immunoSEQ multiplex PCR. Of 90,000 to 150,000 clones in the sample, over 75% were seen once. The sample comprised PBMCs. Receptors were obtained from a middle-aged man in good health and CMV-seronegative.

V gene TRBV18 combines with J gene TRBJ2-7; 12 bases are shared with TRBD2. This CDR3 region has 17 residues. Trimming took 8 bases from V and 0 from J; bases not matched to a gene: 11. The V gene's germline CDR1 is KGHSH and CDR2 LQKENI. The CDR3 DNA follows: TGTGCCAGCGGAGGTGCCACTAGCGGGGGGTCCTCCTACGAGCAGTACTTC. Its translation is CASGGATSGGSSYEQYF. The variable domain in full, with the rest retrieved from reference TRBV18 and TRBJ2-7, is NAGVMQNPRHLVRRRGQEARLRCSPMKGHSHVYWYRQLPEEGLKFMVYLQKENIIDESGMPKERFSAEFPKEGPSILRIQQVVRGDSAAYFCASGGATSGGSSYEQYFGPGTRLTVT.

The rearrangement uses TRBV5-1 and TRBJ2-1; 7 bases map to TRBD2. There are 15 residues in the CDR3. Germline assignment: CDR1 SGHRS and CDR2 YFSETQ. V was pared by 0 bases and J by 8 bases, with 8 bases of the junction left unmatched. The CDR3 is CASSLGGLEFHEQFF. In DNA, the CDR3 is TGCGCCAGCAGCTTGGGAGGACTAGAGTTCCATGAGCAGTTCTTC.

The gene calls are TRBV5-4 and TRBJ1-4, with a possible D match to TRBD1 (5 bases). The CDR3 has 14 residues. Germline CDR1 is SGHNT and CDR2 is YYREEE (reference sequence). V lost 3 bases and J 4 bases, leaving 10 bases between the germline ends. Here the CDR3 DNA reads TGTGCCAGCAGCTCCGGGACTAATAATGAAAAACTGTTTTTT. The encoded protein is CASSSGTNNEKLFF.

The chain carries TRBV30 and TRBJ1-1, with a possible D match to TRBD1 (5 bases). Germline lookup yields CDR1 GTSNPN and CDR2 SVGIG (reference sequence). This CDR3 has 12 residues. Deletions cut 6 bases from V and 1 base from J, with 9 bases between. CDR3 in DNA: TGTGCCTGTGGACAACCGAACACTGAAGCTTTCTTT. It encodes CACGQPNTEAFF.

The rearrangement links TRBV7-6 to TRBJ2-7; D may be TRBD1 (6 bases). V was pared by 1 base and J by 3 bases, with 16 bases between. Germline-derived CDR1 and CDR2 are SGHVS and FNYEAQ. The CDR3 length is 16 residues. CDR3 amino acids: CASSLGVGALRYEQYF. The CDR3 nucleotides read TGTGCCAGCAGCTTAGGGGTGGGGGCCCTCCGCTACGAGCAGTACTTC.

The rearrangement uses TRBV9 and TRBJ2-2, with 8 nucleotides matching TRBD1. Looked up from germline, CDR1 is SGDLS and CDR2 is YYNGEE. The CDR3 is 14 residues long. V was clipped by 5 bases and J by 4 bases; unmatched bases: 4. CDR3 coding DNA: TGTGCCAGCAGTGACAGGGGAAGCACCGGGGAGCTGTTTTTT. Amino acids: CASSDRGSTGELFF.

This rearrangement joins TRBV7-2 to TRBJ2-7; no reliable D call. The germline gives CDR1 SGHTA, CDR2 FQGNSA. This CDR3 contains 12 residues. Trimming shortened V by 1 base and J by 4 bases, and 5 bases separated the two germline ends. The CDR3 DNA sequence: TGTGCCAGCAGCTTAGTCCAGTACGAGCAGTACTTC. Translation: CASSLVQYEQYF.

V is TRBV5-1 and J is TRBJ1-1, with a possible D match to TRBD1 (6 bases). The CDR3 extends over 13 amino acids. In germline, CDR1 is SGHRS, CDR2 YFSETQ. V lost 1 base to trimming and J lost 8 bases, with 12 bases between them. CDR3 sequence reads: CASSLTTGGEAFF. As DNA, the CDR3 is TGCGCCAGCAGCTTGACGACAGGAGGAGAAGCTTTCTTT.

V and J are TRBV27 and TRBJ2-5; 10 bases agree with TRBD2. The germline CDR1 and CDR2 sequences are MNHEY and SMNVEV (reference sequence). The CDR3 has 16 residues. With V trimmed by 5 bases and J by 5 bases, 11 bases remained unmatched. The CDR3 is CASSISGGRIWETQYF. In DNA form, the CDR3 reads TGTGCCAGCAGTATTAGCGGGGGGCGTATTTGGGAGACCCAGTACTTC.

The chain combines TRBV7-9 with TRBJ1-1; D gene unclear. CDR1 is SEHNR and CDR2 is FQNEAQ in the germline V gene (reference sequence). V lost 4 bases and J lost 3, with 3 bases in between. The CDR3 is 11 residues long. The CDR3 loop is CASSSDTEAFF. For the CDR3, the DNA is TGTGCCAGCAGCTCCGACACTGAAGCTTTCTTT.

This clone was picked up one time. The V gene is TRBV5-8, the J gene TRBJ1-1, with a tentative D call TRBD1 (5 bases). V gave up 1 base and J gave up 2 bases, with 18 bases separating them. CDR1 is SGHTS and CDR2 is YDEGEE in the germline V gene. The CDR3 consists of 17 residues. CDR3 DNA sequence: TGTGCCAGCAGCTTGCTTACAGGTTTGTCCCGAAACACTGAAGCTTTCTTT. Protein: CASSLLTGLSRNTEAFF.

Only a few counts were recorded for this clone. The CDR3 region is CASSVDRAVGYTF. The CDR3 coding sequence is TGTGCCAGCAGCGTGGACAGGGCGGTTGGCTACACCTTC. V usage is TRBV7-2 and J usage is TRBJ1-2; 8 nucleotides match TRBD1. CDR1 is SGHTA, CDR2 FQGNSA, per germline. V trimming: 5 bases; J trimming: 7 bases; junction bases outside the gene matches: 6. The CDR3 is 13 amino acids.

In nucleotides, the CDR3 is TGTGCCAGTAAATTGGGGACAGATCCGGATGGCTACACCTTC. The encoded protein is CASKLGTDPDGYTF. V usage is TRBV19 and J usage is TRBJ1-2, with 7 nucleotides matching TRBD1. The germline V gene has CDR1 LNHDA and CDR2 SQIVND (reference sequence). The CDR3 length is 14 residues. With V trimmed by 7 bases and J by 6 bases, 11 bases remained unmatched.

The V gene is TRBV2, the J gene TRBJ2-7; D is perhaps TRBD2 (5 bases). Deletions cut 6 bases from V and 4 bases from J, with 16 bases between. The CDR3 runs 14 residues. Germline lookup yields CDR1 SNHLY and CDR2 FYNNEI. For the CDR3, the DNA is TGTGCCAGCAGATACTCCTCGGGAACTTACGAGCAGTACTTC. Translating gives CASRYSSGTYEQYF.

This clone was observed a single time. The rearrangement uses TRBV21-1 and TRBJ1-6; the table's TRBD1 call for D was not verified on the DNA. TRBV21-1 is labeled a pseudogene. The CDR3 runs to 17 residues. This CDR3 is CASSTLLGGDRDSPLHF. The CDR3 nucleotides read TGTGCCAGCAGCACCTTATTAGGAGGGGACAGGGATTCACCCCTCCACTTT.

This chain joins TRBV11-2 and TRBJ2-1, with 8 bases aligning to TRBD2. Looked up from germline, CDR1 is SGHAT and CDR2 is FQNNGV. The trim removed 1 base at V and 1 base at J, leaving 3 bases unmatched. The CDR3 is 16 residues long. The CDR3 sequence is CASSLGSGGSYNEQFF. In DNA, the CDR3 is TGTGCCAGCAGCTTAGGTTCGGGAGGGTCCTACAATGAGCAGTTCTTC.

Only one count was recorded for this clone. This chain links TRBV28 with TRBJ2-1; 9 nucleotides match TRBD2. Germline V gene data show CDR1 as MDHEN and CDR2 as SYDVKM. The V segment lost 0 bases and the J segment 3 bases; nucleotides outside the gene matches: 3. This CDR3 is 16 amino acids long. CDR3 protein: CASSLWGSGGYNEQFF. The CDR3 region has the DNA TGTGCCAGCAGTTTATGGGGTAGCGGGGGCTACAATGAGCAGTTCTTC.

This chain joins TRBV6-5 and TRBJ1-5; D is undetermined. Germline V lookup: CDR1 MNHEY, CDR2 SVGAGI. The length of the CDR3 is 13 residues. The V and J ends lost 0 bases and 7 bases respectively, with 7 bases between them. The CDR3 loop reads CASSYSSGQPQHF. The CDR3 region has the DNA TGTGCCAGCAGTTACTCGTCGGGACAGCCCCAGCATTTT.

V usage is TRBV27 and J usage is TRBJ1-5, with D possibly TRBD1 on 5 matching bases. V lost 6 bases, J lost 0 bases, and 12 bases lay in between. The CDR3 consists of 15 residues. CDR1 is MNHEY and CDR2 is SMNVEV in the germline V gene (reference sequence). The CDR3 DNA follows: TGTGCCAGCAGACGGCAGGGTAGTAGCAATCAGCCCCAGCATTTT. It translates to CASRRQGSSNQPQHF.